This is a list of T cell receptor beta chains from one sample in a study of T cell responses to AZD1222 COVID-19 vaccine. Repertoires were generated with immunoSEQ multiplex PCR, while TCRdb's copy carries only in-frame clones and drops some. The profile shows nearly 55,000 clones, around 92% of them singletons. Sequences were derived from peripheral blood, sampled 28 days after the second AZD1222 dose. The receptors stem from an adult who received the AZD1222 COVID-19 vaccine. The CDR3 runs from the conserved cysteine through the conserved F or W. The D gene is left open where the match is weak. The size entry is marked missing in some rows and otherwise reads once, few, many or a size class.

CDR3 length,V gene,clone size,D gene,J gene,CDR3 DNA,CDR3 protein
14,TRBV19,.,TRBD1,TRBJ2-2,TGTGCCAGTAATACAGGGGGGAACACCGGGGAGCTGTTTTTT,CASNTGGNTGELFF
15,TRBV30,.,.,TRBJ1-6,TGTGCCTGGAATACGCGTAGGGGCGGTAATTCACCCCTCCACTTT,CAWNTRRGGNSPLHF
14,TRBV5-4,once,.,TRBJ2-1,TGTGCCAGCAGTTTCCCCGGGAGTTCTAGTGAGCAGTTCTTC,CASSFPGSSSEQFF
15,TRBV24-1,.,.,TRBJ2-5,TGTGCCACCAGTGACCTGGGGGGGGCAAAAGAGACCCAGTACTTC,CATSDLGGAKETQYF
17,TRBV11-2,.,TRBD1,TRBJ2-1,TGTGCCAGCAGCCTCGGACAGGACCGCTCTCGCTACAATGAGCAGTTCTTC,CASSLGQDRSRYNEQFF
13,TRBV7-9,.,.,TRBJ1-1,TGTGCCAGCAGCTTATCCGGGAACACTGAAGCTTTCTTT,CASSLSGNTEAFF
14,TRBV5-1,.,.,TRBJ2-1,TGCGCCAGCAGCTTCGGTGGGAACTACAATGAGCAGTTCTTC,CASSFGGNYNEQFF
15,TRBV5-4,.,TRBD2,TRBJ2-6,TGTGCCAGCGGTCGCGGGGGGACTGGGGCCAACGTCCTGACTTTC,CASGRGGTGANVLTF
15,TRBV19,.,.,TRBJ2-5,TGTGCCAGTAGTACGGTGGCCGCGGGTCAAGAGACCCAGTACTTC,CASSTVAAGQETQYF
12,TRBV30,.,TRBD1,TRBJ2-7,TGTGCCTGGAGTGACCTACAGGGGAAAGGGAACTTC,CAWSDLQGKGNF
15,TRBV29-1,.,TRBD2,TRBJ2-5,TGCAGCGCCCAAGGACTAGCGGGGGCCCAAGAGACCCAGTACTTC,CSAQGLAGAQETQYF
16,TRBV27,.,.,TRBJ2-2,TGTGCCAGCAGTTTATCTACCGGGCCCTACACCGGGGAGCTGTTTTTT,CASSLSTGPYTGELFF
15,TRBV5-5,.,.,TRBJ1-6,TGTGCCAGCAGCTTCGGGATCTCCTATAATTCACCCCTCCACTTT,CASSFGISYNSPLHF
14,TRBV2,.,.,TRBJ2-3,TGTGCCAGCAGTGCCACGTCTAGCACAGATACGCAGTATTTT,CASSATSSTDTQYF
14,TRBV11-3,.,TRBD1,TRBJ1-2,TGTGCCAGCAGCTTAGGGGACAGCGTCTATGGCTACACCTTC,CASSLGDSVYGYTF
14,TRBV5-1,.,.,TRBJ2-7,TGCGCCAGCAGCCCCTCCGCGGGGGCGTACGAGCAGTACTTC,CASSPSAGAYEQYF
13,TRBV9,.,TRBD1,TRBJ1-2,TGTGCCAGCAGCGGACAGGGGGGTAATGGCTACACCTTC,CASSGQGGNGYTF
14,TRBV7-9,.,TRBD2,TRBJ2-1,TGTGCCAGCAGCTTGGGGGGAGGGCCCACTGAGCAGTTCTTC,CASSLGGGPTEQFF
12,TRBV20-1,.,.,TRBJ1-4,TGCAGTGCTAGTACTTCGGGGGAAAAACTGTTTTTT,CSASTSGEKLFF
15,TRBV24-1,.,.,TRBJ2-5,TGTGCCACCAGTGAGGTGCCGGACGCTAGAGAGACCCAGTACTTC,CATSEVPDARETQYF
18,TRBV11-2,.,.,TRBJ1-1,TGTGCCAGCAGCTTCCTCTCAATCGGGCAGGGGCCGAACACTGAAGCTTTCTTT,CASSFLSIGQGPNTEAFF
18,TRBV5-1,.,TRBD2,TRBJ2-5,TGCGCCAGCAGCCGAGGACTAGCGGGAGGGCCACTACAAGAGACCCAGTACTTC,CASSRGLAGGPLQETQYF
14,TRBV2,.,.,TRBJ2-3,TGTGCCAGCAGTGTTTTCCCAAGCACGGATACGCAGTATTTT,CASSVFPSTDTQYF
14,TRBV19,.,.,TRBJ1-1,TGTGCCAGTAGTATGAGGGGCCCCAACACTGAAGCTTTCTTT,CASSMRGPNTEAFF
14,TRBV11-3,.,.,TRBJ1-5,TGTGCCAGCAGCTTAGGGGATTTGAACCAGCCCCAGCATTTT,CASSLGDLNQPQHF
16,TRBV18,.,TRBD1,TRBJ1-2,TGTGCCAGCTCACCAAGCCCGGGACAGGGCGTCTATGGCTACACCTTC,CASSPSPGQGVYGYTF
17,TRBV27,.,TRBD2,TRBJ2-2,TGTGCCAGCAGTAGCCTCGGGGCGGGAGGGGGCACCGGGGAGCTGTTTTTT,CASSSLGAGGGTGELFF
15,TRBV7-2,.,TRBD1,TRBJ2-7,TGTGCCAGCAATTCGGGACAGGGAGCAAACTACGAGCAGTACTTC,CASNSGQGANYEQYF
15,TRBV5-6,.,.,TRBJ2-2,TGTGCCAGCAGCTTGTTTCGAGGGCCCCCCGGGGAGCTGTTTTTT,CASSLFRGPPGELFF
16,TRBV28,.,.,TRBJ1-3,TGTGCCAGCAGTCCGGGACCGTTTATCTCTGGAAACACCATATATTTT,CASSPGPFISGNTIYF
14,TRBV4-3,.,.,TRBJ1-4,TGCGCCAGCAGCCGCAGTAGGTTCGATGAAAAACTGTTTTTT,CASSRSRFDEKLFF
13,TRBV7-9,.,.,TRBJ1-1,TGTGCCAGCAGCCCCCCTCGGAACACTGAAGCTTTCTTT,CASSPPRNTEAFF
17,TRBV2,once,TRBD2,TRBJ2-3,TGTGCCAGCAGTCCTGGGACTAGCGGGAGAATGACAGATACGCAGTATTTT,CASSPGTSGRMTDTQYF
14,TRBV7-8,once,TRBD1,TRBJ2-7,TGTGCCAGCAGCTCATGGGACAGGGGAGATGAGCAGTACTTC,CASSSWDRGDEQYF
15,TRBV19,.,.,TRBJ2-7,TGTGCCAGTAGTATAGTGGGCAGGGCCACCTACGAGCAGTACTTC,CASSIVGRATYEQYF
14,TRBV4-3,.,.,TRBJ2-6,TGCGCCAGCAGCCAAGAATATGGGGCCAACGTCCTGACTTTC,CASSQEYGANVLTF
14,TRBV19,.,.,TRBJ1-5,TGTGCCAGTAGTTCTTTGAGGGTGGCTCAGCCCCAGCATTTT,CASSSLRVAQPQHF
15,TRBV25-1,.,.,TRBJ2-1,TGTGCCAGCAGTGACCGGCCTGGGAGCCACAATGAGCAGTTCTTC,CASSDRPGSHNEQFF
12,TRBV9,.,.,TRBJ1-2,TGTGCCAGCAGCGTAGATTTCTATGGCTACACCTTC,CASSVDFYGYTF